This TCR beta chain was sequenced for a study of T cell repertoires in cytomegalovirus infection. About the study: Well-studied HLA-B-restricted CMV epitopes were used in the study alongside recently identified HLA-C-restricted ones. Signatures in public TCR beta sequences pointed to both CMV infection and matching HLA type.

Study-wide points: Summed frequency of public TCR beta families distinguished CMV carriers with the relevant HLA. Clonotypes of TCR beta that were HLA-C-restricted and CMV-specific dominated the ex vivo response.

With respect to this clonotype: The antigen remains unidentified.

TCRdb processed the reads anew with MiXCR; each CDR3 protein has one entry. The sample lists 350,000 to 400,000 distinct CDR3 sequences; approximately 35% were seen once. The CDR3 covers 12 residues. Looked up from germline, CDR1 is MDHEN and CDR2 is SYDVKM. V was shortened by 5 bases and J by 6 bases, with 7 bases between the two germline ends. The TCR comes from a human donor in good health (CMV status not recorded). Some clones in this sample may be carry-over from other donors' samples. Material: cultured PBMCs, obtained from culture after CMV antigen stimulation. The V gene is TRBV28, the J gene TRBJ2-2; no reliable D call. CDR3 loop: CASSIEPGELFF. CDR3 DNA sequence: TGTGCCAGCAGTATTGAGCCCGGGGAGCTGTTTTTT.